The 25 T cell receptor beta chains listed next were all sequenced from one sample in a study of shared clonotypes between healthy human individuals. Method: immunoSEQ multiplex PCR; TCRdb's copy keeps in-frame clones and lacks some. The table records 550,000 to 700,000 clones, less than 80% of them present only once. The source material was memory CD4+ T cells sorted from blood. Documented subset: CD45RA-negative fraction. These receptors were taken from a young woman in good health.

With respect to this clone: Given a much more abundant clone one base away, this may be a read error. The chain joins TRBV6-5 to TRBJ1-5; the D is unclear. This CDR3 contains 13 residues. The V and J ends lost 5 bases and 0 bases respectively, with 5 bases between them. Germline V gives CDR1 MNHEY, CDR2 SVGAGI. The CDR3 DNA sequence: TGTGCCAGCAGTAAAAATAGCAATCAGCCCCAGCATTTT. Translated, it gives CASSKNSNQPQHF.

The chain joins TRBV23-1 to TRBJ1-5, with 8 bases that match TRBD1. TRBV23-1 is assigned to the ORF class and has an uncertain function. CDR3 length equals 15 residues. V lost 2 bases and J lost 4; bases outside the gene matches: 4. The CDR3: CASSQGTGINQPQHF. The DNA for the CDR3 is TGCGCCAGCAGTCAAGGGACAGGCATTAATCAGCCCCAGCATTTT.

The J gene is TRBJ1-1, the V gene TRBV5-8; maybe TRBD1 (6 bases). V was trimmed by 5 bases and J by 10 bases, leaving 15 bases between them. Germline CDR1 SGHTS, CDR2 YDEGEE. This CDR3 is built from 12 residues. In DNA form, the CDR3 reads TGTGCCAGCAGACACAGGGAAAGGAGAGCTTTCTTT. Its protein product is CASRHRERRAFF.

This chain uses TRBV7-6 with TRBJ1-4; D is undetermined. The CDR3 is 14 amino acids. Trimming removed 5 bases from V and 1 base from J, with 8 bases in between. CDR1 is SGHVS, CDR2 FNYEAQ, per germline. CDR3 coding DNA: TGTGCCAGCAGCCCACGAAGAACTAATGAAAAACTGTTTTTT. The encoded protein is CASSPRRTNEKLFF.

The chain couples TRBV28 to TRBJ1-2; TRBD1 matches 8 bases. Per germline, CDR1 MDHEN and CDR2 SYDVKM. The CDR3 is 14 residues long. J lost 6 bases, V lost 5 bases, and 8 bases had no gene match. CDR3 in amino acids: CASSHGQGIHGYTF. CDR3 nucleotide sequence: TGTGCCAGCAGTCACGGACAGGGAATCCATGGCTACACCTTC.

The chain uses TRBV19 and TRBJ1-5, with unresolved D. With 5 bases removed from V and 7 bases from J, the gap between germline ends came to 12 bases. The V gene's germline CDR1 is LNHDA and CDR2 SQIVND (reference sequence). This CDR3 has 13 residues. This chain's CDR3 is CASSGAGKQPQHF. CDR3 bases: TGTGCCAGTAGTGGTGCCGGGAAACAGCCCCAGCATTTT.

This clone turned up a few times. The chain recombines TRBV6-5 with TRBJ2-1; TRBD2 is a possible D gene (5 bases). The CDR3 has 12 residues. V was clipped by 5 bases and J by 7 bases, with 9 bases between them. Germline V lookup: CDR1 MNHEY, CDR2 SVGAGI. The CDR3 loop reads CASSKLGNEQFF. The CDR3, as DNA: TGTGCCAGCAGTAAACTAGGTAATGAGCAGTTCTTC.

The V gene is TRBV18, the J gene TRBJ2-7; TRBD2 might be the D (5 bases). The CDR3 covers 14 residues. The germline V gene has CDR1 KGHSH and CDR2 LQKENI. Trimming took 2 bases from V and 1 from J, leaving 9 bases between them. The CDR3 DNA follows: TGTGCCAGCTCACCAGGGCCGGGGTCCTACGAGCAGTACTTC. Amino acid sequence: CASSPGPGSYEQYF.

The gene calls are TRBV9 and TRBJ1-1; TRBD1 is a possible D gene (5 bases). From germline, CDR1 is SGDLS and CDR2 YYNGEE. The CDR3 runs to 14 residues. V was pared by 0 bases and J by 5 bases, with 11 bases between. The chain's CDR3 is CASSVVEGSTEAFF. The CDR3 DNA reads as TGTGCCAGCAGCGTAGTCGAGGGGAGTACTGAAGCTTTCTTT.

CDR3 in amino acids: CASSITTSRINYGYTF. The CDR3 region has the DNA TGTGCCAGTAGTATAACCACGTCCAGGATAAACTATGGCTACACCTTC. This chain joins TRBV19 and TRBJ1-2; D not resolved. In germline, CDR1 is LNHDA, CDR2 SQIVND (reference sequence). There are 16 residues in the CDR3. V was pared by 2 bases and J by 2 bases, with 15 bases between.

The chain has TRBV6-1 and TRBJ2-5; D gene ambiguous. The DNA end is more similar to TRBJ2-7, so the J call may be wrong. The CDR3 extends over 15 amino acids. Germline CDR1 and CDR2: MNHNS and SASEGT. DNA of the CDR3: TGTGCCAGCCTTGAGGTCCGCCTAAGCTCCTACGAGCAGTACTTC. This gives the protein CASLEVRLSSYEQYF.

This clone was seen a handful of times. This specimen includes other DNA sequences encoding the same CDR3. The chain carries TRBV5-1 and TRBJ2-5; 7 bases align to TRBD1. The CDR3 loop spans 14 amino acids. V trimming: 4 bases; J trimming: 4 bases; junction bases outside the gene matches: 7. Germline V gene lookup returns CDR1 SGHRS and CDR2 YFSETQ. The CDR3 sequence is CASSPGTEGETQYF. The CDR3 nucleotides read TGCGCCAGCAGCCCCGGGACAGAAGGAGAGACCCAGTACTTC.

This chain joins TRBV19 and TRBJ2-3; D could derive from TRBD1 or TRBD2 (7 bases each). Trimming cost V 7 bases and J 3 bases, with 11 bases left between them. CDR1 is LNHDA, CDR2 SQIVND, per germline (reference sequence). The CDR3 extends over 13 amino acids. The CDR3 region is CASIQGGTDTQYF. CDR3 nucleotides: TGTGCCAGTATTCAGGGGGGGACAGATACGCAGTATTTT.

J is TRBJ2-1 and V is TRBV28, with D uncertain. Germline CDR1 MDHEN, CDR2 SYDVKM. The CDR3 extends over 10 amino acids. Trimming shortened V by 5 bases and J by 8 bases, and 4 bases separated the two germline ends. The CDR3 region has the DNA TGTGCCAGCAGTGGGCATGAGCAGTTCTTC. Amino acid sequence: CASSGHEQFF.

CDR3 in DNA: TGCGCCAGCAGTGACCTAGACAACTCTGGAAACACCATATATTTT. Translating it yields CASSDLDNSGNTIYF. The chain employs TRBV10-2 and TRBJ1-3; D not resolved. Trimming stripped 3 bases from V and 0 bases from J, with 9 bases between. Germline V gene sequence: CDR1 WSHSY, CDR2 SAAADI. The CDR3 is 15 residues long.

This rearrangement joins TRBV5-1 to TRBJ2-5; D may be TRBD2 (6 bases). Germline V gene data show CDR1 as SGHRS and CDR2 as YFSETQ. Trimming pared 0 bases from V and 4 bases from J, leaving 13 bases between. This CDR3 comprises 15 residues. The CDR3, as DNA: TGCGCCAGCAGCTTGGGTGGCAGGCGGGGAGAGACCCAGTACTTC. It translates to CASSLGGRRGETQYF.

The chain uses TRBV6-5 and TRBJ1-5, with 8 bases fitting TRBD1. With 5 bases clipped from V and 5 bases from J, the junction kept 5 bases outside the gene matches. The germline V gene encodes CDR1 MNHEY and CDR2 SVGAGI. The CDR3 runs 14 residues. In DNA, the CDR3 is TGTGCCAGCAGTCCACAGGGGGGCGATCAGCCCCAGCATTTT. Amino acids: CASSPQGGDQPQHF.

The genes are TRBV5-1 and TRBJ2-3; 8 bases match TRBD1. Trimming took 4 bases from V and 4 from J; bases not matched to a gene: 14. Germline values: CDR1 SGHRS, CDR2 YFSETQ. This CDR3 is 17 amino acids long. CDR3 DNA: TGCGCCAGCAGCGAGCAACGACAGGGGATTAGTTCAGATACGCAGTATTTT. Its protein product is CASSEQRQGISSDTQYF.

There are a few counts of this clone. CDR3 protein: CSALHGGIQYF. The CDR3 DNA reads as TGCAGTGCCTTGCATGGGGGGATTCAGTACTTC. The rearrangement joins TRBV20-1 to TRBJ2-4, with D possibly being TRBD2 (6 bases). Germline CDR1 and CDR2: DFQATT and SNEGSKA (reference sequence). This CDR3 comprises 11 residues. Trimming removed 6 bases at V and 10 bases at J, with 13 bases between.

The chain is built from TRBV28 and TRBJ2-2; 7 positions agree with TRBD2. Germline V lookup: CDR1 MDHEN, CDR2 SYDVKM. This CDR3 has 18 amino acids. The ends lost 3 bases at V and 1 base at J; junction bases unmatched: 11. CDR3 in DNA: TGTGCCAGCAGTTTTCTCACAGTAGGACTAGGGAACACCGGGGAGCTGTTTTTT. Its protein product is CASSFLTVGLGNTGELFF.

The chain is built from TRBV9 and TRBJ1-4, with D hard to call. Germline assignment: CDR1 SGDLS and CDR2 YYNGEE. This CDR3 comprises 14 residues. Deletions cut 4 bases from V and 10 bases from J, with 17 bases between. The CDR3 loop is CASSLDPNPIKLFF. CDR3 in DNA: TGTGCCAGCAGCCTTGATCCGAACCCGATAAAACTGTTTTTT.

This chain uses TRBV11-2 with TRBJ2-1, with 9 bases fitting TRBD2. The J segment lost 5 bases and the V segment lost 2 bases, leaving 4 bases of the junction unmatched. The CDR3 is 15 residues long. Germline CDR1 is SGHAT and CDR2 is FQNNGV. CDR3 sequence reads: CASSLIAGENNEQFF. The CDR3 DNA is TGTGCCAGCAGCTTAATAGCGGGAGAGAACAATGAGCAGTTCTTC. The entire variable domain, with the rest obtained from reference TRBV11-2 and TRBJ2-1, is as follows: EAGVAQSPRYKIIEKRQSVAFWCNPISGHATLYWYQQILGQGPKLLIQFQNNGVVDDSQLPKDRFSAERLKGVDSTLKIQPAKLEDSAVYLCASSLIAGENNEQFFGPGTRLTVL.

The V and J genes are TRBV30 and TRBJ1-2; no reliable D call. The CDR3 has 12 amino acids. The V end lost 3 bases, the J end lost 0 bases, and 5 bases lay between the germline ends. Germline V CDR1 and CDR2: GTSNPN, SVGIG (reference sequence). CDR3 nucleotides: TGTGCCTGGAGCAGGTCTAACTATGGCTACACCTTC. Protein product: CAWSRSNYGYTF.

CDR3 loop: CASSVETGGYTDTQYF. CDR3 in DNA: TGTGCCAGCAGCGTAGAAACAGGGGGGTACACAGATACGCAGTATTTT. This chain joins TRBV9 and TRBJ2-3; 8 bases align to TRBD1. The CDR3 runs to 16 residues. Germline lookup yields CDR1 SGDLS and CDR2 YYNGEE. With 0 bases clipped from V and 2 bases from J, the junction kept 5 bases outside the gene matches.

This clone has a single count. This chain links TRBV5-6 with TRBJ2-2; no clear D. The CDR3 totals 14 residues. V was clipped by 5 bases and J by 2 bases, with 10 bases between them. CDR1 and CDR2 (germline): SGHDT, YYEEEE. Here the CDR3 reads CASRSGFNTGELFF. Written as DNA, the CDR3 is TGTGCCAGCAGAAGTGGGTTTAACACCGGGGAGCTGTTTTTT.